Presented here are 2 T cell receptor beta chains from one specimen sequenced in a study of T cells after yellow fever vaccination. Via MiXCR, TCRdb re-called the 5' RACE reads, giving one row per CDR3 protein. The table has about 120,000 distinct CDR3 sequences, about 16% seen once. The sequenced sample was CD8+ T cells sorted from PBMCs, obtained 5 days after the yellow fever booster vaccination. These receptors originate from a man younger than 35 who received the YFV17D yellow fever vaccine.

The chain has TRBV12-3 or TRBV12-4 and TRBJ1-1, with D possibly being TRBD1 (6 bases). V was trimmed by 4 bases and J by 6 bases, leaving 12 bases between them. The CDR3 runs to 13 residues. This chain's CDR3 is CASSSGGRSEAFF. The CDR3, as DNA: TGTGCCAGCAGTTCGGGGGGCAGGTCTGAAGCTTTCTTT.

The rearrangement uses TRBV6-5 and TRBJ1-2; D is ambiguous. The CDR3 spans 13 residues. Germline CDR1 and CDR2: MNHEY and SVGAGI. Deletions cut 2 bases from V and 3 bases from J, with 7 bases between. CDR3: CASSYGPDYGYTF. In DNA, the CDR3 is TGTGCCAGCAGTTACGGCCCGGACTATGGCTACACCTTC.